This TCR beta chain was sequenced for a study of blood T cell repertoires in COVID-19. Here immunoSEQ multiplex PCR was the method, and the copy in TCRdb shows in-frame clones only, minus some. This sample has some 60,000 clones, with more than 85% found just once. CDR1 and CDR2 (germline): MNHEY, SVGAGI. This CDR3 has 14 residues. Trimming pared 0 bases from V and 1 base from J, leaving 6 bases between. V is TRBV6-5 and J is TRBJ1-1; D not resolved. Specimen: peripheral blood. This TCR derives from a man aged 65 to 85 with acute or convalescent COVID-19. Written as DNA, the CDR3 is TGTGCCAGCAGTTACTCGACGGGGAACACTGAAGCTTTCTTT. Its protein is CASSYSTGNTEAFF.